Listed below are T cell receptor beta chains from one sample, sequenced in a study of blood T cell repertoires in COVID-19. Clones were read by immunoSEQ multiplex PCR, and TCRdb kept only the in-frame ones, dropping some. The sample has about 39,000 clones, approximately 90% seen once; the top ten hold around 21%. The sequenced sample consisted of peripheral blood. The receptors derive from a man aged 55 to 70 with acute or convalescent COVID-19. Each CDR3 is given with its conserved first and last residue. D genes are given only for firm matches. Clone size is shown for a subset of rows, as once, few, many or a class of expanded clone.

j_call,d_call,clone_size,v_call,cdr3_nt,cdr3_aa
TRBJ2-7,.,.,TRBV7-9,TGTGCCAGCAGCTCCCGGGCAAGCGGGCCACTTACCTTC,CASSSRASGPLTF
TRBJ2-1,.,.,TRBV20-1,TGCAGTGCTAGGTCCGGGATGTTAGTGTTCTTC,CSARSGMLVFF
TRBJ2-1,TRBD2,.,TRBV15,TGTGCCACCAGCAGAGATCAGAGGACTAGCGGGAGAAGTGAGCAGTTCTTC,CATSRDQRTSGRSEQFF
TRBJ1-2,.,once,TRBV15,TGTGCCACCAGCAGAGGGGGAGGAACTGGCTACACCTTC,CATSRGGGTGYTF
TRBJ1-1,.,.,TRBV11-1,TGTGCCAGCAGCTTAGACAGGGTGGCTTTCTTT,CASSLDRVAFF
TRBJ2-2,TRBD2,.,TRBV28,TGTGCCAGCAGTTTTCCTAGCGGGAGCCGAGGGACCGGGGAGCTGTTTTTT,CASSFPSGSRGTGELFF
TRBJ1-5,.,.,TRBV2,TGTGCCAGTAATCAGGGGAGCAATCAGCCCCAGCATTTT,CASNQGSNQPQHF
TRBJ2-4,.,.,TRBV6-6,TGTGCCAGCACCTGGGACACCCAGTCTGGCATTCAGTACTTC,CASTWDTQSGIQYF
TRBJ1-1,.,few,TRBV11-3,TGTGCCAGCAGCTTAGATAGCAGTCAAGCTTTCTTT,CASSLDSSQAFF
TRBJ1-5,.,.,TRBV6-2/TRBV6-3,TGTGCCAGCAGTTTCATCGGGGGGTCTCAGCCCCAGCATTTT,CASSFIGGSQPQHF
TRBJ2-2,TRBD1,.,TRBV10-3,TGTGCCATCAGCCCCTTGACAGGGGGTACGAACACCGGGGAGCTGTTTTTT,CAISPLTGGTNTGELFF